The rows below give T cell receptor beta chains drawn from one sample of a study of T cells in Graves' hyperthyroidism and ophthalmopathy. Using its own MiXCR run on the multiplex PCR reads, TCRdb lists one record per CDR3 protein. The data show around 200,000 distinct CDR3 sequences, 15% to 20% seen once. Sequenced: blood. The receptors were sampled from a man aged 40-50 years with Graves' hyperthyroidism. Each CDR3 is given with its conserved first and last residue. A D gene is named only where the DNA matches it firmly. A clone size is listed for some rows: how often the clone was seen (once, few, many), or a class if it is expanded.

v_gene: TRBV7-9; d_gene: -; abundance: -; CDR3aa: CASSNGFHTEAFF
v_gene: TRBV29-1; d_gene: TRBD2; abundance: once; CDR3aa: CSAVKGSSSGSNEQFF
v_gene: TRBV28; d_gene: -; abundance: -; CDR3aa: CASSLIWKYYNEQFF
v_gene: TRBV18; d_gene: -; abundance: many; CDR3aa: CASSPRGFYNEQFF
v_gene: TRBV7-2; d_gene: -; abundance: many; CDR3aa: CAWGRGNTEAFF
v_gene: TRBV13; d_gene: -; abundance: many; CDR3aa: CASTRGGADTQYF
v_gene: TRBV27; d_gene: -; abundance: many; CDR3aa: CASSPGGVTEAFF
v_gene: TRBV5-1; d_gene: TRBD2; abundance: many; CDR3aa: CASSLFWGTTYEQYF
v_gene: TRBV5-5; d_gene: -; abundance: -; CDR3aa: CASSLYSGDLDGYTF
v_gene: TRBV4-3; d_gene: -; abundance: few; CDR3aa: CASSQDVQGDGYTF
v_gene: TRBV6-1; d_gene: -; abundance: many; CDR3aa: CASSEAGSAPYEQYF
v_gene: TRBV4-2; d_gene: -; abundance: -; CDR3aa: CASSERTGGGQPQHF
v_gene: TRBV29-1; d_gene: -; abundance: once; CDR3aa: CSVLGGTYQETQYF
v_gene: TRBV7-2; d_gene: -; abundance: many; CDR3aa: CASSLGHVSYEQYF
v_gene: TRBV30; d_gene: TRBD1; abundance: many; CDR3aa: CAWKGQGANYEQYF
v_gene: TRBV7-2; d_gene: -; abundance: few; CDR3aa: CASSSQGTSGNTIYF
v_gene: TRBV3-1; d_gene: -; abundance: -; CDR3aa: CASSARLNGELFF
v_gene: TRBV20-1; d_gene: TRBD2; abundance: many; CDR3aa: CSAISSGGSTDTQYF
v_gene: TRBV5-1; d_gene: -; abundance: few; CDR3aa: CASSFRVSAGELFF
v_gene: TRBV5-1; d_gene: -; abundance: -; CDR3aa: CASTRGGASEKLFF
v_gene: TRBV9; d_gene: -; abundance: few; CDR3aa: CASKYREGSEAFF
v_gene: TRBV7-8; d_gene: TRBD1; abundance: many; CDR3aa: CASSLDRDSEQFF
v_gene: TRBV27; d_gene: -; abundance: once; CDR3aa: CASSFISGSGVGPQHF
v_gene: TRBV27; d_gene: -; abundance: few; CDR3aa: CASSPWGWGQQETQYF
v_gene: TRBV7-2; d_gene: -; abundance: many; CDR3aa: CASSLDPSSDYGYTF
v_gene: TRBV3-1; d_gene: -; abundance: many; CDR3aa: CASSQTQGRGNTIYF
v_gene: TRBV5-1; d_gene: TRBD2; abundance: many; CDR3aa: CASSSVAGGHVDTQYF
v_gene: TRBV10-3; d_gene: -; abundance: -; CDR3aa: CAISEGKGPSDEQFF
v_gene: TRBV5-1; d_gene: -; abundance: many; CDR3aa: CASSLAGRREREQYF
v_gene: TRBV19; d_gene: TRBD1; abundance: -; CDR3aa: CASSPTGQGAVEKLFF
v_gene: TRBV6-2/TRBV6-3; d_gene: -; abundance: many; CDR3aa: CASSLQWSETQYF
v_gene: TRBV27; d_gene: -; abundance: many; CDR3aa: CASRTGDSNQPQHF
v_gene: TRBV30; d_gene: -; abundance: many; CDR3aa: CAWTGAGFNRDTQYF
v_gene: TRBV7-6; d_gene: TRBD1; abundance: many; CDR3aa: CASGYLAGTGIAEAFF
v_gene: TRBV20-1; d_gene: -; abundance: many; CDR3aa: CSARDWQANTEAFF
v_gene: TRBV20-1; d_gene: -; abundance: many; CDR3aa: CSARDSTNYGYTF
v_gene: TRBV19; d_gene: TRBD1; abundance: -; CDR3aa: CASSNRDSRQETQYF
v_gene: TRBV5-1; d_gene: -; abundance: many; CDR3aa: CASSLATTQETQYF
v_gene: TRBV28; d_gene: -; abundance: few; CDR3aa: CATTETGRGAGQPQHF
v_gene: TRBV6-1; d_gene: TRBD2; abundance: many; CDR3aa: CASTPTSDSYEQYF
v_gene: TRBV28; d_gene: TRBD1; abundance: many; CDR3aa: CASSFKGTGESGELFF
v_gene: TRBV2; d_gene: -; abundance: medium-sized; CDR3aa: CASSEGPGQGYEQYF
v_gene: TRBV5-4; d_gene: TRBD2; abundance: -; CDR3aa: CASSFASGGQETQYF
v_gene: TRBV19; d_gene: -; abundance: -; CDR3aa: CASSPGTYSPLHF
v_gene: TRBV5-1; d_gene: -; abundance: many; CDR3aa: CASSLAGRDSYEQYF
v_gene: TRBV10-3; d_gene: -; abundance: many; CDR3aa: CAISESAASRKQYF
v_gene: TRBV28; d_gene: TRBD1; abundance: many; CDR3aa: CASTDRGKNTGELFF
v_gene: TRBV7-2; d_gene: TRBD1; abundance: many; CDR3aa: CASSLGQGAEQYF
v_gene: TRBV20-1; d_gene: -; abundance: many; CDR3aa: CSARRQGNQPQHF
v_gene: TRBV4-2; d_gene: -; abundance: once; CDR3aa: CASSQDGGAEAFF
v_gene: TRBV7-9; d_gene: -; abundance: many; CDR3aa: CASSWSRVTGELFF